These 18 T cell receptor beta chains share one sample of origin, sequenced in a study of shared clonotypes between healthy human individuals. Clones were sequenced by immunoSEQ multiplex PCR, and TCRdb holds only the in-frame ones, with some missing. The table lists about 1.1 million clones, approximately 77% of them singletons. The sequencing sample was made of memory CD4+ T cells from PBMCs. The subset is: CD45RA-negative fraction. These receptors were taken from a man aged 18-30 years in good health. Some clones in this sample may be carry-over from other donors' samples.

This chain connects TRBV28 to TRBJ1-3; no reliable D call. V was shortened by 7 bases and J by 1 base, with 11 bases between the two germline ends. CDR1 MDHEN and CDR2 SYDVKM come from the germline V gene. This CDR3 has 14 residues. For the CDR3, the DNA is TGTGCCAGCACCAGAACAGATTCTGGAAACACCATATATTTT. Its translation is CASTRTDSGNTIYF. The full variable domain, completed using reference TRBV28 and TRBJ1-3, is DVKVTQSSRYLVKRTGEKVFLECVQDMDHENMFWYRQDPGLGLRLIYFSYDVKMKEKGDIPEGYSVSREKKERFSLILESASTNQTSMYLCASTRTDSGNTIYFGEGSWLTVV.

The V call is TRBV20-1, the J call TRBJ1-1; D call uncertain. This CDR3 region has 11 residues. The V gene's germline CDR1 is DFQATT and CDR2 SNEGSKA (reference sequence). V lost 7 bases, J lost 0 bases, and 6 bases lay in between. The CDR3 DNA follows: TGCAGTGTGGCCTTGAACACTGAAGCTTTCTTT. It translates to CSVALNTEAFF.

Only a few counts were recorded for this clone. The same CDR3 arises from other DNA sequences in this sample as well. The chain has TRBV5-1 and TRBJ2-7; 14 nucleotides align to TRBD2. Germline trimming cut 4 bases from V and 3 bases from J; bases unmatched to any gene: 0. The CDR3 spans 14 residues. Germline V gives CDR1 SGHRS, CDR2 YFSETQ. CDR3 nucleotide sequence: TGCGCCAGCAGCGGGACTAGCGGGAGCTACGAGCAGTACTTC. Its translation is CASSGTSGSYEQYF. The full variable domain, its missing parts supplied by reference TRBV5-1 and TRBJ2-7, is KAGVTQTPRYLIKTRGQQVTLSCSPISGHRSVSWYQQTPGQGLQFLFEYFSETQRNKGNFPGRFSGRQFSNSRSEMNVSTLELGDSALYLCASSGTSGSYEQYFGPGTRLTVT.

V gene TRBV7-2 combines with J gene TRBJ1-1; D call uncertain. The germline gives CDR1 SGHTA, CDR2 FQGNSA. Trimming stripped 2 bases from V and 0 bases from J, with 13 bases between. CDR3 size: 16 residues. CDR3 amino acids: CASSLLGSRMNTEAFF. The CDR3 DNA sequence: TGTGCCAGCAGCTTATTAGGCAGCCGCATGAACACTGAAGCTTTCTTT.

The chain couples TRBV4-2 to TRBJ2-5; the match to TRBD1 covers 8 bases. The CDR3 loop spans 16 amino acids. Per the germline V gene, CDR1 is LGHNA and CDR2 is YNFKEQ. With 4 bases clipped from V and 2 bases from J, the junction kept 9 bases outside the gene matches. The CDR3 sequence is CASSLDLRTGQETQYF. The CDR3 nucleotides read TGTGCCAGCAGCCTAGATCTTAGGACAGGGCAAGAGACCCAGTACTTC.

V gene TRBV6-5 combines with J gene TRBJ1-3; D unclear. Germline V gene sequence: CDR1 MNHEY, CDR2 SVGAGI. Trimming pared 7 bases from V and 16 bases from J, leaving 17 bases between. The CDR3 extends over 11 amino acids. CDR3 nucleotides: TGTGCCAGCAACCATGACGGTGGTTCGTATTTT. It is translated as CASNHDGGSYF.

The rearrangement links TRBV21-1 to TRBJ2-4; TRBD2 was called by the table and not checked on the DNA. TRBV21-1 is described as a pseudogene. This CDR3 has 16 residues. This CDR3 reads CASSLSGRESKNIQYF. DNA for the CDR3: TGTGCCAGCAGCCTCAGCGGGCGGGAGAGCAAAAACATTCAGTACTTC.

This clone has only one observation. The V call is TRBV5-1, the J call TRBJ1-5; 7 nucleotides match TRBD1. The CDR3 sequence is 15 residues long. Per the germline V gene, CDR1 is SGHRS and CDR2 is YFSETQ. The V and J ends lost 3 bases and 2 bases, in that order; junction bases with no gene match: 5. CDR3 in amino acids: CASSSGTGGNQPQHF. The CDR3 nucleotides read TGCGCCAGCAGCTCTGGAACAGGGGGCAATCAGCCCCAGCATTTT. The entire variable domain, with the rest obtained from reference TRBV5-1 and TRBJ1-5, is as follows: KAGVTQTPRYLIKTRGQQVTLSCSPISGHRSVSWYQQTPGQGLQFLFEYFSETQRNKGNFPGRFSGRQFSNSRSEMNVSTLELGDSALYLCASSSGTGGNQPQHFGDGTRLSIL.

This chain links TRBV29-1 with TRBJ2-5; D might be TRBD1 (5 bases). V was cut by 2 bases and J by 2 bases, with 12 bases left in between. Looked up from germline, CDR1 is SQVTM and CDR2 is ANQGSEA. This CDR3 has 14 amino acids. CDR3 sequence: CSVESRVGQETQYF. The CDR3, as DNA: TGCAGCGTTGAAAGCAGGGTGGGGCAAGAGACCCAGTACTTC.

The chain has TRBV7-6 and TRBJ2-2; D unclear. Deletions cut 7 bases from V and 6 bases from J, with 15 bases between. The length of the CDR3 is 14 residues. Germline V gives CDR1 SGHVS, CDR2 FNYEAQ. CDR3 in DNA: TGTGCCAGCACCCGCGGTAATTCGGCCGGGGAGCTGTTTTTT. This codes for CASTRGNSAGELFF.

This clone came up many times. The chain links TRBV7-9 to TRBJ2-3; 14 positions agree with TRBD2. CDR3 length equals 16 residues. V dropped 3 bases and J dropped 2; count of bases not matched to a gene: 1. Germline V gene lookup returns CDR1 SEHNR and CDR2 FQNEAQ (reference sequence). This CDR3 reads CASSLTSGRATDTQYF. The CDR3 DNA reads as TGTGCCAGCAGCTTGACTAGCGGGAGGGCCACAGATACGCAGTATTTT.

The V gene is TRBV29-1, the J gene TRBJ2-4, with D perhaps TRBD1 (5 bases). V lost 4 bases to trimming and J lost 5 bases, with 12 bases between them. The CDR3 has 13 amino acids. The germline V gene encodes CDR1 SQVTM and CDR2 ANQGSEA. The CDR3 reads CSVVPPTENIQYF. CDR3 DNA: TGCAGCGTTGTCCCGCCGACAGAAAACATTCAGTACTTC.

V is TRBV7-8 and J is TRBJ2-6; D uncertain. CDR3 length: 18 amino acids. The V end was cut by 0 bases, the J end by 0 bases, with 12 bases between. Germline CDR1 and CDR2: SGHVS and FQNEAQ. Written as DNA, the CDR3 is TGTGCCAGCAGCTTAGCGCGTATTATCGACTCTGGGGCCAACGTCCTGACTTTC. Its translation: CASSLARIIDSGANVLTF.

This clone appeared once. V is TRBV2 and J is TRBJ2-6; D ambiguous. This CDR3 spans 18 amino acids. CDR1 SNHLY and CDR2 FYNNEI come from the germline V gene. Trimming took off 0 bases at V and 2 bases at J, with 14 bases between the two ends. CDR3 sequence: CASSEAISEVPGANVLTF. The CDR3 DNA reads as TGTGCCAGCAGTGAAGCCATAAGTGAAGTACCTGGGGCCAACGTCCTGACTTTC.

The chain links TRBV2 to TRBJ1-2; the match to TRBD1 covers 10 bases. This CDR3 region has 14 residues. Germline CDR1 SNHLY, CDR2 FYNNEI. The J segment lost 2 bases and the V segment lost 10 bases, leaving 7 bases of the junction unmatched. In DNA form, the CDR3 reads TGTGCCACGGGACAGGGGCTGGGGAACTATGGCTACACCTTC. Translation: CATGQGLGNYGYTF.

The rearrangement links TRBV28 to TRBJ1-5; the match to TRBD1 covers 8 bases. CDR1 and CDR2 from the germline V gene are MDHEN and SYDVKM. V lost 6 bases, J lost 3 bases, and 7 bases stayed unmatched. CDR3 length equals 15 residues. Written as DNA, the CDR3 is TGTGCCAGCAGCCCAGGACAGGGTGACAATCAGCCCCAGCATTTT. Protein product: CASSPGQGDNQPQHF. Together with reference TRBV28 and TRBJ1-5, the CDR3 gives the full variable domain: DVKVTQSSRYLVKRTGEKVFLECVQDMDHENMFWYRQDPGLGLRLIYFSYDVKMKEKGDIPEGYSVSREKKERFSLILESASTNQTSMYLCASSPGQGDNQPQHFGDGTRLSIL.

This chain joins TRBV28 and TRBJ2-7; TRBD1 agrees at 7 bases. The CDR3 length is 15 residues. The trim removed 4 bases at V and 4 bases at J, leaving 10 bases unmatched. CDR1 and CDR2 from the germline V gene are MDHEN and SYDVKM. CDR3 region: CASSSTAGTAYEQYF. For the CDR3, the DNA is TGTGCCAGCAGTTCAACGGCAGGGACAGCATACGAGCAGTACTTC.

The chain couples TRBV29-1 to TRBJ1-2, with D hard to call. The germline CDR1 and CDR2 sequences are SQVTM and ANQGSEA. V lost 7 bases and J lost 4, with 16 bases in between. CDR3 length: 13 residues. CDR3 residues: CSGADPGGYGYTF. DNA for the CDR3: TGCAGCGGCGCGGACCCGGGAGGCTATGGCTACACCTTC.